These T cell receptor beta chains were read from a single sample in a study of blood T cell repertoires in COVID-19. The assay was immunoSEQ multiplex PCR, and TCRdb's table has in-frame clones only and misses some. Among more than 150,000 clones listed, about 82% were seen once. Sequencing was performed on peripheral blood. These TCRs come from a man aged 45-65 years with active or convalescent COVID-19. Each CDR3 is given with its conserved first and last residue.

TRBV7-6 CASSLGQRPEKLFF
TRBV24-1 CATRGTSGVASTDTQYF
TRBV19 CASIEGGPKDTQYF
TRBV29-1 CSVRSGRMETQYF
TRBV25-1 CASTQRESTDTQYF
TRBV19 CASTGRGLGGYGYTF
TRBV2 CASSRTGTGSSYNSPLHF
TRBV27 CASCQGAAGNEQFF
TRBV5-4 CATGQGSREKLFF
TRBV7-2 CASSLGGINSPLHF
TRBV5-1 CASSLGRGTSRTGELFF